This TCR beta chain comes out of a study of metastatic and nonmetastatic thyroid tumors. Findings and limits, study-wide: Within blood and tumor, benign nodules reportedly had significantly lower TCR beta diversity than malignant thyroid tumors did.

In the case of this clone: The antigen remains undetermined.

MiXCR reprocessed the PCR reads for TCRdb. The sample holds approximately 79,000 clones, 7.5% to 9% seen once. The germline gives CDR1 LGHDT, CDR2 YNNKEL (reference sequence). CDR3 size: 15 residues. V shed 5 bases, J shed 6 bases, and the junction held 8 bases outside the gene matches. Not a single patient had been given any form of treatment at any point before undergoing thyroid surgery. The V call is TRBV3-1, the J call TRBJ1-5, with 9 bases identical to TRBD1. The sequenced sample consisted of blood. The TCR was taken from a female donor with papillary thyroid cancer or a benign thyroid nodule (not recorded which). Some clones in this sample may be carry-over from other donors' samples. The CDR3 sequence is CASSKGQGKGQPQHF. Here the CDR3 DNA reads TGTGCCAGCAGCAAGGGACAGGGTAAGGGTCAGCCCCAGCATTTT.